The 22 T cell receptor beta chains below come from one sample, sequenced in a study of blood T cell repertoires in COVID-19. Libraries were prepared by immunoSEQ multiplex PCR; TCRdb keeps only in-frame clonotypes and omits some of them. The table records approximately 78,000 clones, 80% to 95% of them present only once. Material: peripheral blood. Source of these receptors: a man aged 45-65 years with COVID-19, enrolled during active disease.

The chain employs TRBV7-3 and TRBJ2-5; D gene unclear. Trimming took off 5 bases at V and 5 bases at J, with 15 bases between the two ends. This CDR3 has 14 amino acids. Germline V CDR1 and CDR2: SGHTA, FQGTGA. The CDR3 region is CASSPGPQVETQYF. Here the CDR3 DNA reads TGTGCCAGCAGCCCTGGGCCACAAGTGGAGACCCAGTACTTC.

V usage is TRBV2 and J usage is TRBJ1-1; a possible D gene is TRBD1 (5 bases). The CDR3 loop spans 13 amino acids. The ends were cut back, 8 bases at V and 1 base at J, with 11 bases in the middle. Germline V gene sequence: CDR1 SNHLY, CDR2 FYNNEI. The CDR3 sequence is CASLRTPNTEAFF. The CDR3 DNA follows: TGTGCCAGCTTACGGACACCGAACACTGAAGCTTTCTTT.

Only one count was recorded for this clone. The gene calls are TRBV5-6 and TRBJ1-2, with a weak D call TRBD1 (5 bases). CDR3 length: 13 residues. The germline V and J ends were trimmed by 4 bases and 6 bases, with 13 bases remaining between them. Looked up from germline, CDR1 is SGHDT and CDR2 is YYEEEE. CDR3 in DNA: TGTGCCAGCAGCCGCGGGGGGGAAAATGGCTACACCTTC. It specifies CASSRGGENGYTF.

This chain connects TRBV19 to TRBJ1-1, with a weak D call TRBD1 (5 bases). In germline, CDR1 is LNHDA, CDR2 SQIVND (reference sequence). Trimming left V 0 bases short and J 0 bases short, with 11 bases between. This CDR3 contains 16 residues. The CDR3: CASSIERAGLNTEAFF. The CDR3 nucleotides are TGTGCCAGTAGTATAGAAAGGGCAGGGTTGAACACTGAAGCTTTCTTT.

This chain's CDR3 is CASSRGTSRNEQFF. In DNA form, the CDR3 reads TGTGCCAGCAGCCGGGGGACTAGCAGAAATGAGCAGTTCTTC. The V and J genes are TRBV28 and TRBJ2-1, with 9 bases that match TRBD2. Looked up from germline, CDR1 is MDHEN and CDR2 is SYDVKM. This CDR3 is 14 amino acids long. The V and J ends lost 6 bases and 7 bases, in that order; junction bases with no gene match: 7.

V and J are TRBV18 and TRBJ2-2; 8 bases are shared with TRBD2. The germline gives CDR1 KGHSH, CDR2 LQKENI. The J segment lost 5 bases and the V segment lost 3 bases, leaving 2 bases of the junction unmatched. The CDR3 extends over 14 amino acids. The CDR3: CASSPPSGTGELFF. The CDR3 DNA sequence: TGTGCCAGCTCACCTCCTAGCGGGACCGGGGAGCTGTTTTTT.

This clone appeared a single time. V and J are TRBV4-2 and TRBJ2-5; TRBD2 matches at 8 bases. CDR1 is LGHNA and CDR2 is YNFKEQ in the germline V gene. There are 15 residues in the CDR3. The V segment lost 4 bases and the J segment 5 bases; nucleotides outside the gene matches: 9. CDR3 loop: CASSRLLAEEETQYF. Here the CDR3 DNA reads TGTGCCAGCAGCCGGCTACTAGCGGAGGAGGAGACCCAGTACTTC.

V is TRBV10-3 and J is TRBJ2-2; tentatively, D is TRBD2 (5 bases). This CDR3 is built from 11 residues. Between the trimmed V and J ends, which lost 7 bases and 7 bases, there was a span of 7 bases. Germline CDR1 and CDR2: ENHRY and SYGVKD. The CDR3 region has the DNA TGTGCCATCAACCGGGGCGGGGAGCTGTTTTTT. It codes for CAINRGGELFF.

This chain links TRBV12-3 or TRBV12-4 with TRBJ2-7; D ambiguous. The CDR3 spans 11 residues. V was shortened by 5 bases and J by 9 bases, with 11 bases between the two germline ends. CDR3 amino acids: CASSIKRRQYV. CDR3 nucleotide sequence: TGTGCCAGCAGTATTAAGAGAAGGCAGTACGTC.

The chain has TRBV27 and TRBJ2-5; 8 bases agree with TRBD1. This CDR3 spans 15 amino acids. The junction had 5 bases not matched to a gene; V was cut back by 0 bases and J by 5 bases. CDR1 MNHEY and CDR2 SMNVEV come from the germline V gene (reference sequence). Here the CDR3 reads CASSLSGQGYETQYF. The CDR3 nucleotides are TGTGCCAGCAGTTTATCCGGACAGGGCTACGAGACCCAGTACTTC.

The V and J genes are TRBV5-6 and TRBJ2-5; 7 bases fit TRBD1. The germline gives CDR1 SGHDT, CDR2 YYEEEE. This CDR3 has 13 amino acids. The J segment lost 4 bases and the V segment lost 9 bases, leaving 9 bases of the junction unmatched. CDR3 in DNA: TGTGCCACGGGGACAGTCAGGGCAGAGACCCAGTACTTC. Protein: CATGTVRAETQYF. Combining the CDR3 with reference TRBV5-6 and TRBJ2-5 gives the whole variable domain DAGVTQSPTHLIKTRGQQVTLRCSPKSGHDTVSWYQQALGQGPQFIFQYYEEEERQRGNFPDRFSGHQFPNYSSELNVNALLLGDSALYLCATGTVRAETQYFGPGTRLLVL.

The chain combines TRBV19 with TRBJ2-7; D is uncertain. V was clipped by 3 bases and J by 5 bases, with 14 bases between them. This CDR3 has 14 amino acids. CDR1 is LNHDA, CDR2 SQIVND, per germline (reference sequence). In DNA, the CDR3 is TGTGCCAGTAGTATCGGCGGAAAGGTCGACGAGCAGTACTTC. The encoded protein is CASSIGGKVDEQYF. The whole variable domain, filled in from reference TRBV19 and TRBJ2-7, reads DGGITQSPKYLFRKEGQNVTLSCEQNLNHDAMYWYRQDPGQGLRLIYYSQIVNDFQKGDIAEGYSVSREKKESFPLTVTSAQKNPTAFYLCASSIGGKVDEQYFGPGTRLTVT.

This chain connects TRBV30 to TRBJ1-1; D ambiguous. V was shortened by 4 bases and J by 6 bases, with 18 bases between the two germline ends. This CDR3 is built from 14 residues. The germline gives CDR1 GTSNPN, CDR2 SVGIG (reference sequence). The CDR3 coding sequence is TGTGCCTGGACCATAAAGGGTCCGGGAGCTGAAGCTTTCTTT. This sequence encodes CAWTIKGPGAEAFF.

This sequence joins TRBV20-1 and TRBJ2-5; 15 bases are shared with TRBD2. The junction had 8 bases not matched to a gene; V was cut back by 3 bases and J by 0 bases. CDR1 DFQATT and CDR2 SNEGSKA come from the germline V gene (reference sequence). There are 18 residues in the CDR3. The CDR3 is CSASRGLAGGVYQETQYF. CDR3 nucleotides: TGCAGTGCTAGTAGGGGACTAGCGGGAGGTGTTTACCAAGAGACCCAGTACTTC.

In DNA, the CDR3 is TGTGCCATCAGTGAGTCCCCCGCCCCAGGCCAAGAGACCCAGTACTTC. Residues: CAISESPAPGQETQYF. The V gene is TRBV10-3, the J gene TRBJ2-5; D is unresolved. Germline assignment: CDR1 ENHRY and CDR2 SYGVKD. The CDR3 loop spans 16 amino acids. V lost 0 bases and J lost 1, with 12 bases in between.

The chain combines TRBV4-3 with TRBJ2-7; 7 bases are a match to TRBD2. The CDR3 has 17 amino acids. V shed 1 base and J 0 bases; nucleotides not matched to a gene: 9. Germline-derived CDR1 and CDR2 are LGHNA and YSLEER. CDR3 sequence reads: CASSQASGTYSSYEQYF. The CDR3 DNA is TGCGCCAGCAGCCAAGCCAGCGGGACCTATAGCTCCTACGAGCAGTACTTC.

The CDR3 DNA is TGTGCCAGCAGTCAGGGGCTCAATGAGCAGTTCTTC. This sequence encodes CASSQGLNEQFF. The V and J genes are TRBV12-3 or TRBV12-4 and TRBJ2-1; maybe TRBD1 (6 bases). V gave up 5 bases and J gave up 6 bases, with 8 bases separating them. The CDR3 consists of 12 residues.

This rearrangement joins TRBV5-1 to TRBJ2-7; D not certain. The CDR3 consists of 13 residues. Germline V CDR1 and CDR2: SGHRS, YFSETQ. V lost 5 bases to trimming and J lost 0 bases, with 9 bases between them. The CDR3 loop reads CASSLQSSYEQYF. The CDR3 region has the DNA TGCGCCAGCAGTTTACAGTCCTCCTACGAGCAGTACTTC.

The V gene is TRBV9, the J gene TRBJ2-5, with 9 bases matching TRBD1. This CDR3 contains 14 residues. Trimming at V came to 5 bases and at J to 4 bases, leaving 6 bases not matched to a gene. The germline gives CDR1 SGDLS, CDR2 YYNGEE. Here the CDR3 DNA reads TGTGCCAGCAGTTCCGGGACAGGGCGAGAGACCCAGTACTTC. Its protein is CASSSGTGRETQYF.

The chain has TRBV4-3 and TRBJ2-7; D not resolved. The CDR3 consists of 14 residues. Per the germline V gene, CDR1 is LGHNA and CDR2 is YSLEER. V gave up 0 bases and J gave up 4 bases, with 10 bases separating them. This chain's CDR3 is CASSQDLADYEQYF. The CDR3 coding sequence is TGCGCCAGCAGCCAAGATCTTGCGGATTACGAGCAGTACTTC.

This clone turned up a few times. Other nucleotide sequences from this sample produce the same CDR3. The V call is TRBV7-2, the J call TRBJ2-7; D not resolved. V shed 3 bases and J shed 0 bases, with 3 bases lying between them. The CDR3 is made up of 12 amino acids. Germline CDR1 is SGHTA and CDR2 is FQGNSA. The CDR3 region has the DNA TGTGCCAGCAGCTTTAACTCCTACGAGCAGTACTTC. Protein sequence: CASSFNSYEQYF.

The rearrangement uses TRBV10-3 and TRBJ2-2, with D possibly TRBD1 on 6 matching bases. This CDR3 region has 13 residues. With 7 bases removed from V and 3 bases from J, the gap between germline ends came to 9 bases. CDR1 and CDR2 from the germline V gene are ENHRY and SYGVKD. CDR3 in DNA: TGTGCCATCAAGACAGGATACACCGGGGAGCTGTTTTTT. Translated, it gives CAIKTGYTGELFF.